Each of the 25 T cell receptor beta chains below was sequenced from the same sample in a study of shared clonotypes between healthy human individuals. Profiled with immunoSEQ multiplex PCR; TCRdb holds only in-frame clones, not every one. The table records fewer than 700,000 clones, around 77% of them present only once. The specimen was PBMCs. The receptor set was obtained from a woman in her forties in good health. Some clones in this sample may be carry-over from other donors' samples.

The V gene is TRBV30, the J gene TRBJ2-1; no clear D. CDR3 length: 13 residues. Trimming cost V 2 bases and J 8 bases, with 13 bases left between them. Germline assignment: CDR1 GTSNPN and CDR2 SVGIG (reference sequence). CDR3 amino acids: CAWSSLIWDEQFF. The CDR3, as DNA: TGTGCCTGGAGTAGCCTTATCTGGGATGAGCAGTTCTTC.

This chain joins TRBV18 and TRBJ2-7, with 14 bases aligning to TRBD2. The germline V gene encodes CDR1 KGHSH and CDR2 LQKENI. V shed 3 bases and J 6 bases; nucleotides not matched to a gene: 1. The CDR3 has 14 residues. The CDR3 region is CASSPGLAGVEQYF. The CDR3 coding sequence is TGTGCCAGCTCACCGGGACTAGCGGGAGTCGAGCAGTACTTC.

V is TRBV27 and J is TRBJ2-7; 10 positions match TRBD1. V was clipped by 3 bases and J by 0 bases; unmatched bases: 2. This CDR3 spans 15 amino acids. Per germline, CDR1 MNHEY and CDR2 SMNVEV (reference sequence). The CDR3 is CASSLGQGISYEQYF. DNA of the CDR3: TGTGCCAGCAGTTTGGGACAGGGGATCTCCTACGAGCAGTACTTC.

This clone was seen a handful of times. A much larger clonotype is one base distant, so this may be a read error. The chain's CDR3 is CASSFGVNQPQHF. The CDR3 DNA sequence: TGTGCCAGCAGCTTCGGGGTTAATCAGCCCCAGCATTTT. The rearrangement joins TRBV5-6 to TRBJ1-5, with D hard to call. V shed 2 bases and J shed 4 bases, with 7 bases lying between them. CDR1 is SGHDT and CDR2 is YYEEEE in the germline V gene. The CDR3 has 13 residues.

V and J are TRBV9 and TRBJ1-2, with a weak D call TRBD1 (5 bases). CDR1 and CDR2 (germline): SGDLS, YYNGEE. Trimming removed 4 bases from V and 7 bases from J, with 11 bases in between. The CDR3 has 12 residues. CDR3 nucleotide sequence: TGTGCCAGCAGCCAATCAGGGTCTGGCTACACCTTC. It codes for CASSQSGSGYTF.

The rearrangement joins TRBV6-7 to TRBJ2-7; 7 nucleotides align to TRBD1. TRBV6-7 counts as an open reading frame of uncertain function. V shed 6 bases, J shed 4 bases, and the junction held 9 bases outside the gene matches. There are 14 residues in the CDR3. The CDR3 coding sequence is TGTGCCAGCAGCCCCCAGGGACAGCCATACGAGCAGTACTTC. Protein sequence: CASSPQGQPYEQYF.

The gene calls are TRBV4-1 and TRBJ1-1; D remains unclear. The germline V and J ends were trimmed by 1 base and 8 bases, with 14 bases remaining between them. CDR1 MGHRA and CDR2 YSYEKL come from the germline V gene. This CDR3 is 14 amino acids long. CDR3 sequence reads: CASSQVYERGEAFF. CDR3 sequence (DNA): TGCGCCAGCAGCCAAGTGTATGAACGCGGGGAAGCTTTCTTT.

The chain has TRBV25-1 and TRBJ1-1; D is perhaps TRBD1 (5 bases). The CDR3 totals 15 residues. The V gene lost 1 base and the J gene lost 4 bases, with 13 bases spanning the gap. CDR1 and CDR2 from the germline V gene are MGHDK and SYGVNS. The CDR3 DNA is TGTGCCAGCAGTGAATTAAGGGGTGTGGGCACTGAAGCTTTCTTT. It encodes CASSELRGVGTEAFF.

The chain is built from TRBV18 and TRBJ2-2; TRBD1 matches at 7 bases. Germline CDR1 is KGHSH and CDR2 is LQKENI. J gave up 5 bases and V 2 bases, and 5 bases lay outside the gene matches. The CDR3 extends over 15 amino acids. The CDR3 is CASSPVTGTTGELFF. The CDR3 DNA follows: TGTGCCAGCTCACCAGTGACAGGGACAACCGGGGAGCTGTTTTTT.

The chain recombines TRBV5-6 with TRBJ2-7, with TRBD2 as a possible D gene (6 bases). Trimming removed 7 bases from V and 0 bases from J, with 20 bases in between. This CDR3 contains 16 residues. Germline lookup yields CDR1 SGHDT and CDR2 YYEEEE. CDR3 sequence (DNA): TGTGCCAGCGCGGTTGGAGGGCCGGGAAACTCCTACGAGCAGTACTTC. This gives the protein CASAVGGPGNSYEQYF.

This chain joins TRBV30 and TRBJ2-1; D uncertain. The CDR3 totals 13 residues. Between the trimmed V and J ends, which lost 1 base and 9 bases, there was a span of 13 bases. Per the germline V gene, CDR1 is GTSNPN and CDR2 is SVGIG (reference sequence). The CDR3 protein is CAWSADSIGEQFF. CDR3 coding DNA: TGTGCCTGGAGTGCCGACTCCATTGGTGAGCAGTTCTTC.

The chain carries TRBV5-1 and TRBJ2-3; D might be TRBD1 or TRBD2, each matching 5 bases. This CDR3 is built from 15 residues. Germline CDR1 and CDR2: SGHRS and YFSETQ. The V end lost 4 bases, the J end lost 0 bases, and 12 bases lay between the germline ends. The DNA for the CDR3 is TGCGCCAGCAGCCCCGGGGCTACTAGCACAGATACGCAGTATTTT. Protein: CASSPGATSTDTQYF.

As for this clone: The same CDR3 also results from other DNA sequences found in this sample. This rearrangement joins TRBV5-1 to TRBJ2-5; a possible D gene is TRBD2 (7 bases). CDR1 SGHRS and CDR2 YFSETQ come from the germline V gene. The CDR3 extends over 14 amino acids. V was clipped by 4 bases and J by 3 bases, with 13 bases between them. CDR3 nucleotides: TGCGCCAGCAGCCCTGGGGGGGCTGAAGAGACCCAGTACTTC. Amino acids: CASSPGGAEETQYF.

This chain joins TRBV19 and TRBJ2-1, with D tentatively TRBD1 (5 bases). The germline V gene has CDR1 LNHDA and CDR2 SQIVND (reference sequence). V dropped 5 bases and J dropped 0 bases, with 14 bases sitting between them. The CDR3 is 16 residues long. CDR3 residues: CASSGRQGSSYNEQFF. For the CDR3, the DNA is TGTGCCAGTAGTGGCCGGCAGGGAAGCTCCTACAATGAGCAGTTCTTC.

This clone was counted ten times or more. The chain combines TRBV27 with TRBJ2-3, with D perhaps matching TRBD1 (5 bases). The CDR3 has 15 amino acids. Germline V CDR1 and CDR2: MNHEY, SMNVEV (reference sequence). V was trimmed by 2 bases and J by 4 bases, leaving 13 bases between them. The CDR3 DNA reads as TGTGCCAGCAGTTTAGCCCAGGGAAGTGCAGATACGCAGTATTTT. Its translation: CASSLAQGSADTQYF.

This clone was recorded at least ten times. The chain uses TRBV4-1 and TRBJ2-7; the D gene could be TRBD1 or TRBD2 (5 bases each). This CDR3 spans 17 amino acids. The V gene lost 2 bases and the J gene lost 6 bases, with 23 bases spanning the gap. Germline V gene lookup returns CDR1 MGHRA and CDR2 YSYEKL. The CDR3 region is CASSQKPPGTASGEQYF. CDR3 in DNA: TGCGCCAGCAGCCAAAAACCACCCGGGACGGCCTCAGGCGAGCAGTACTTC.

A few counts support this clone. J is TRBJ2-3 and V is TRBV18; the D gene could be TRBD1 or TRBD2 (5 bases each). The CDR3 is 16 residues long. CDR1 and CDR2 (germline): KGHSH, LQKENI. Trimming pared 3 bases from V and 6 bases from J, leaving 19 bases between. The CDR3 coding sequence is TGTGCCAGCTCACCTTCTTTGGGGACCCGCGAGGATACGCAGTATTTT. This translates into CASSPSLGTREDTQYF.

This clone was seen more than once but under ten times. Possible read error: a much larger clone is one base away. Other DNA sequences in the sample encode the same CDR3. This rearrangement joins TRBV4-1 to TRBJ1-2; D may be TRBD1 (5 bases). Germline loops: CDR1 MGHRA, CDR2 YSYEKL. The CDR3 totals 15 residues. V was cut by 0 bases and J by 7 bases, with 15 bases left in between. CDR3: CASSQDITGSGGYTF. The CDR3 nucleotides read TGCGCCAGCAGCCAAGATATTACAGGATCAGGTGGCTACACCTTC.

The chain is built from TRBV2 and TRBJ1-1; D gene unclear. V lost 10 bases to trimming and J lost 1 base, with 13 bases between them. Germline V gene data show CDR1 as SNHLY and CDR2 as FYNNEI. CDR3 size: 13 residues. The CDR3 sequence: CATTSAGNTEAFF. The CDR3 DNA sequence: TGTGCCACTACGAGCGCCGGGAACACTGAAGCTTTCTTT.

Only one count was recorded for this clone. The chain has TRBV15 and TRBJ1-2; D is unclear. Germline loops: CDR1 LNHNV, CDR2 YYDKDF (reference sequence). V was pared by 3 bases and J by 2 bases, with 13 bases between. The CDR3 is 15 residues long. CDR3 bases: TGTGCCACCAGCAGTAGGGTAACAGACAACTATGGCTACACCTTC. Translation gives CATSSRVTDNYGYTF.

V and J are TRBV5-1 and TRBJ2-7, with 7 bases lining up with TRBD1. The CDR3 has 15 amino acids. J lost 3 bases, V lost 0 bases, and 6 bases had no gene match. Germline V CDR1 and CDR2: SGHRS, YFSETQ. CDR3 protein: CASSLVAGGNYEQYF. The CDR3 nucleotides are TGCGCCAGCAGCTTGGTTGCAGGGGGTAACTACGAGCAGTACTTC. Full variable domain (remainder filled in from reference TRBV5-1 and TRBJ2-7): KAGVTQTPRYLIKTRGQQVTLSCSPISGHRSVSWYQQTPGQGLQFLFEYFSETQRNKGNFPGRFSGRQFSNSRSEMNVSTLELGDSALYLCASSLVAGGNYEQYFGPGTRLTVT.

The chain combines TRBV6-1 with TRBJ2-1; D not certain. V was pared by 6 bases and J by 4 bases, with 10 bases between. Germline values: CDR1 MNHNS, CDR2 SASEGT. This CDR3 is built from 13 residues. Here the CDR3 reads CASSLDEYNEQFF. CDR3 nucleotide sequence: TGTGCCAGCAGCCTCGACGAATACAATGAGCAGTTCTTC.

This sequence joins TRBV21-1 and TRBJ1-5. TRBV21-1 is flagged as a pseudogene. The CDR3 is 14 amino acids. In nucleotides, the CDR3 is TGTGCCAGCAGCAAAGAGGGAGGTGGGCAGCCCCAGCATTTT. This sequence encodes CASSKEGGGQPQHF.

CDR3 DNA: TGTGCCAGCTCACCACCGGGACAGATAAATGAGCAGTTCTTC. Translation gives CASSPPGQINEQFF. The V and J genes are TRBV18 and TRBJ2-1; 7 positions agree with TRBD1. The CDR3 runs to 14 residues. Germline-derived CDR1 and CDR2 are KGHSH and LQKENI. Unmatched junction bases numbered 3, after V lost 0 bases and J lost 7 bases.

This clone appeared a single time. The CDR3 sequence is CASRPPPRPYEQYF. The CDR3 DNA follows: TGTGCCAGCAGACCCCCGCCAAGACCCTACGAGCAGTACTTC. The chain combines TRBV27 with TRBJ2-7; no clear D gene. The CDR3 sequence is 14 residues long. Trimming pared 6 bases from V and 2 bases from J, leaving 14 bases between. CDR1 and CDR2 (germline): MNHEY, SMNVEV (reference sequence).